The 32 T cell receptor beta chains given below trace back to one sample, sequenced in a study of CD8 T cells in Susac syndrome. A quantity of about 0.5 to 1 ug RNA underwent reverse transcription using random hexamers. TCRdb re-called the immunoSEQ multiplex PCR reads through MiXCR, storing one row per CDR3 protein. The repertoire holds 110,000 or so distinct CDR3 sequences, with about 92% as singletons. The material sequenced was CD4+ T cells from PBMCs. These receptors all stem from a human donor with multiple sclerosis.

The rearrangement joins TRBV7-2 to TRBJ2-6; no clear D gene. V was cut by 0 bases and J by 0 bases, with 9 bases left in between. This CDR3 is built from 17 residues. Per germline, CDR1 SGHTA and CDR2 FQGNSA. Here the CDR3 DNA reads TGTGCCAGCAGCTTAGCGAGATTGGGCTCTGGGGCCAACGTCCTGACTTTC. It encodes CASSLARLGSGANVLTF.

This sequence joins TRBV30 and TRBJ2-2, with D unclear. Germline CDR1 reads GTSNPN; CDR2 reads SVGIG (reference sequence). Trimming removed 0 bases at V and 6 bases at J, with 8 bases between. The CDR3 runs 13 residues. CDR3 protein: CAWSVLSAGELFF. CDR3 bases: TGTGCCTGGAGTGTATTAAGCGCCGGGGAGCTGTTTTTT. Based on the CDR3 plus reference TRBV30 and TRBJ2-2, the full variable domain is SQTIHQWPATLVQPVGSPLSLECTVEGTSNPNLYWYRQAAGRGLQLLFYSVGIGQISSEVPQNLSASRPQDRQFILSSKKLLLSDSGFYLCAWSVLSAGELFFGEGSRLTVL.

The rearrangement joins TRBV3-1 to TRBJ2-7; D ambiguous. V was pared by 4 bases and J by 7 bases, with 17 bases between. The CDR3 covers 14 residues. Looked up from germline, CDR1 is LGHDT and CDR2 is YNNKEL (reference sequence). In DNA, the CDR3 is TGTGCCAGCAGCCTACCGGGCCTCCCGAGGGAGCAGTACTTC. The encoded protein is CASSLPGLPREQYF.

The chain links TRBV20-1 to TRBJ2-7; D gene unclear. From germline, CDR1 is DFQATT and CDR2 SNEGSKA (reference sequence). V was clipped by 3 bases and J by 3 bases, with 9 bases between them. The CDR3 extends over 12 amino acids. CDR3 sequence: CSARTDRYEQYF. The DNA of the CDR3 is TGCAGTGCTAGGACGGATCGCTACGAGCAGTACTTC.

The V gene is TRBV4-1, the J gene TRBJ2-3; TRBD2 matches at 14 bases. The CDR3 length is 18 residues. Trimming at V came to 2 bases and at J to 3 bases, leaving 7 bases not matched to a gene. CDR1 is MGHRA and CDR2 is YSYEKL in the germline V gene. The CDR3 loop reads CASSQPPGTSGGTDTQYF. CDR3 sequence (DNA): TGCGCCAGCAGCCAACCGCCCGGGACTAGCGGGGGAACAGATACGCAGTATTTT.

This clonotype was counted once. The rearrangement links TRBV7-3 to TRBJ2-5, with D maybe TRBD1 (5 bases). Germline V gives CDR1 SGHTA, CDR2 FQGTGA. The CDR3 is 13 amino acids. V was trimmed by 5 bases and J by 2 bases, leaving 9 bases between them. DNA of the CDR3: TGTGCCAGCAGCCGACGACAGCAAGAGACCCAGTACTTC. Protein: CASSRRQQETQYF.

The CDR3 here is CASRRGGNTGELFF. The CDR3 DNA follows: TGTGCCAGCAGGCGGGGGGGGAACACCGGGGAGCTGTTTTTT. This sequence joins TRBV12-3 or TRBV12-4 and TRBJ2-2; 9 nucleotides match TRBD2. The CDR3 length is 14 residues. V gave up 6 bases and J gave up 1 base; unmatched junction bases: 0.

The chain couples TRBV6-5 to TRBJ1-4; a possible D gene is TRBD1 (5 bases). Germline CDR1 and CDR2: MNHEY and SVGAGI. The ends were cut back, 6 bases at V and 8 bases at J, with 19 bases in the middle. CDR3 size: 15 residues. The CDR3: CASRDTRKGREKLFF. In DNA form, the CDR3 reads TGTGCCAGCAGGGACACCAGAAAGGGAAGGGAAAAACTGTTTTTT.

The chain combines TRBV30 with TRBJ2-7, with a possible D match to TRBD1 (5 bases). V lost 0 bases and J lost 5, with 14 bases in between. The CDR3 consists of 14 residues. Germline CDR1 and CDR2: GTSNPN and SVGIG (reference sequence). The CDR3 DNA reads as TGTGCCTGGAGTGTATGGGCAGGGCGCGACGAGCAGTACTTC. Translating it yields CAWSVWAGRDEQYF.

The DNA for the CDR3 is TGTGCCAGCAGCCCCCTGGGGATTCCCGGGGAGCTGTTTTTT. It yields the protein CASSPLGIPGELFF. The rearrangement links TRBV7-2 to TRBJ2-2, with D uncertain. CDR1 and CDR2 (germline): SGHTA, FQGNSA. CDR3 length equals 14 residues. Trimming took off 5 bases at V and 6 bases at J, with 13 bases between the two ends.

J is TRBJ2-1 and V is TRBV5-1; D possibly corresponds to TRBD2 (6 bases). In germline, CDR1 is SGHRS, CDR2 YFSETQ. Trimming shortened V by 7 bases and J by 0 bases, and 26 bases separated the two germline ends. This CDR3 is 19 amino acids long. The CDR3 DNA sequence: TGCGCCAGCCGCAGCGGGTACTTACAGGTATCAAGCTCCTACAATGAGCAGTTCTTC. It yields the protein CASRSGYLQVSSSYNEQFF.

DNA for the CDR3: TGTGCCAGCAGCCCTCGGGGGCCCACGAACACCGGGGAGCTGTTTTTT. This codes for CASSPRGPTNTGELFF. This chain connects TRBV7-3 to TRBJ2-2; D may correspond to TRBD1 or TRBD2 (6 bases each). Germline CDR1 SGHTA, CDR2 FQGTGA. The CDR3 runs 16 residues. V lost 5 bases and J 0 bases, leaving 13 bases between the germline ends.

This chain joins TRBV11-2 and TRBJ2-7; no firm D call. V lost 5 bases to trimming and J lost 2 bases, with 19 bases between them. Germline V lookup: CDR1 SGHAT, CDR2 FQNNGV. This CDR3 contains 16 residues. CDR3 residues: CASSPLSRSSTYEQYF. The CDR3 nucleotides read TGTGCCAGCAGCCCCCTGAGTCGCAGTTCCACCTACGAGCAGTACTTC.

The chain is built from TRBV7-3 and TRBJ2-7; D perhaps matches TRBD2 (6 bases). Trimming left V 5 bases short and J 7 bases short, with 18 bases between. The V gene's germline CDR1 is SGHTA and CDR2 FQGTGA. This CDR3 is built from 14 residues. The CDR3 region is CASSPERGGKEQYF. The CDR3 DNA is TGTGCCAGCAGCCCAGAACGGGGCGGGAAGGAGCAGTACTTC.

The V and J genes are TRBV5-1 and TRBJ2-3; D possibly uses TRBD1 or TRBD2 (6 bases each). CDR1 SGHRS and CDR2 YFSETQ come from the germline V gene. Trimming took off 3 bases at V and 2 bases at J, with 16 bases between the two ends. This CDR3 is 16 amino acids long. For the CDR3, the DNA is TGCGCCAGCAGCTCCTACAGGGAGGCCTTCACAGATACGCAGTATTTT. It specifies CASSSYREAFTDTQYF.

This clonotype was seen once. CDR3 DNA sequence: TGTGCCAGCAGTTCTCTTGAACGGGGGGAAGCTTTCTTT. Its protein is CASSSLERGEAFF. The genes are TRBV28 and TRBJ1-1; D is perhaps TRBD1 (5 bases). This CDR3 is 13 amino acids long. The V gene's germline CDR1 is MDHEN and CDR2 SYDVKM. V was trimmed by 4 bases and J by 8 bases, leaving 14 bases between them.

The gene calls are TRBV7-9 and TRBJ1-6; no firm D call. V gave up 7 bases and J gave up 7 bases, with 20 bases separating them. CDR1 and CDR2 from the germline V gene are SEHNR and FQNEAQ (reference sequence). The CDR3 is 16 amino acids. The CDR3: CASTYVPGVGNSPLHF. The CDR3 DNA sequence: TGTGCCAGCACCTACGTTCCGGGAGTGGGGAATTCACCCCTCCACTTT. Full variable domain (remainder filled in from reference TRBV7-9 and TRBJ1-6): DTGVSQNPRHKITKRGQNVTFRCDPISEHNRLYWYRQTLGQGPEFLTYFQNEAQLEKSRLLSDRFSAERPKGSFSTLEIQRTEQGDSAMYLCASTYVPGVGNSPLHFGNGTRLTVT.

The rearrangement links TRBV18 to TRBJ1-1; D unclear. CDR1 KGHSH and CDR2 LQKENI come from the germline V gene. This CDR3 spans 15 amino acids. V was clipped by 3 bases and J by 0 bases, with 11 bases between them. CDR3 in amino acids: CASSPSGVMNTEAFF. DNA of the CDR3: TGTGCCAGCTCACCGTCTGGGGTTATGAACACTGAAGCTTTCTTT.

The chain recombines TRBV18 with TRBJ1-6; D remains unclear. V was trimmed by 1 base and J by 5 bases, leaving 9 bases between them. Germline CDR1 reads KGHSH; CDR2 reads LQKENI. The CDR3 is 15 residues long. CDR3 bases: TGTGCCAGCTCACCACTTACCGGGGATAATTCACCCCTCCACTTT. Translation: CASSPLTGDNSPLHF.

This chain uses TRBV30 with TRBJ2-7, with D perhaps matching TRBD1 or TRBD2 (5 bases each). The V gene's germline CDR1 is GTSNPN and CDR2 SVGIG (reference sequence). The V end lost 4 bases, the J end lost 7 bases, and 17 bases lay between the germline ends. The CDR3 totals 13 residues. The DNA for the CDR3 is TGTGCCTGGATTCGTGACAGCGGAAGGGAGCAGTACTTC. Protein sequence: CAWIRDSGREQYF.

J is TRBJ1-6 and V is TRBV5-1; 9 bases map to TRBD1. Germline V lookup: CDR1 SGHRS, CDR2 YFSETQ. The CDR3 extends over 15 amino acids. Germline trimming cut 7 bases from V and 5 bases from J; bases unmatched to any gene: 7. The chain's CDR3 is CASRWGDRDNSPLHF. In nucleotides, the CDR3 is TGCGCCAGCCGCTGGGGGGACAGGGATAATTCACCCCTCCACTTT.

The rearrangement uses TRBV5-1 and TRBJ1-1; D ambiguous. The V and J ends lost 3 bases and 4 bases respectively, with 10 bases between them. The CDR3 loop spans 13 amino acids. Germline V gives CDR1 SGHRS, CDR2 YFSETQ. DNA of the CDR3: TGCGCCAGCAGCTCCCGGGGTTCCACTGAAGCTTTCTTT. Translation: CASSSRGSTEAFF.

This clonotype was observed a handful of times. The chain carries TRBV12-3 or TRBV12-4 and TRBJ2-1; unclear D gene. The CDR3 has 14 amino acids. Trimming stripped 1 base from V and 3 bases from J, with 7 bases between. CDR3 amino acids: CASSLGGRYNEQFF. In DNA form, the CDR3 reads TGTGCCAGCAGTTTAGGAGGTCGCTACAATGAGCAGTTCTTC.

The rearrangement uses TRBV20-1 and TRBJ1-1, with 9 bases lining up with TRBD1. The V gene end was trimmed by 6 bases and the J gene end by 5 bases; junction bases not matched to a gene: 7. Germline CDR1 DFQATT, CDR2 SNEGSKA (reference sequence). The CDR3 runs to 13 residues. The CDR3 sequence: CSARGQGRTEAFF. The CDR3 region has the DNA TGCAGTGCGAGGGGACAGGGACGTACTGAAGCTTTCTTT.

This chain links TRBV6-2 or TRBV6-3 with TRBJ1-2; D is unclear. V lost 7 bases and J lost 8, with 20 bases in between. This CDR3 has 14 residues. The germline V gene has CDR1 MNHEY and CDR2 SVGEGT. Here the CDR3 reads CASKKGRAMGGYTF. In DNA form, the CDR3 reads TGTGCCAGCAAAAAGGGTAGGGCTATGGGCGGCTACACCTTC.

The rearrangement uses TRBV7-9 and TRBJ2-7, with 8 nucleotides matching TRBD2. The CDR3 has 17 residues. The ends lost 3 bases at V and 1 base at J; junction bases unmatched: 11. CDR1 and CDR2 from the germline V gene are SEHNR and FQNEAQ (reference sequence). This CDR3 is CASSLKAGLGSSYEQYF. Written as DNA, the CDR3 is TGTGCCAGCAGCTTGAAGGCGGGACTAGGCTCATCCTACGAGCAGTACTTC. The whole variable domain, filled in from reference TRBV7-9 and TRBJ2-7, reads DTGVSQNPRHKITKRGQNVTFRCDPISEHNRLYWYRQTLGQGPEFLTYFQNEAQLEKSRLLSDRFSAERPKGSFSTLEIQRTEQGDSAMYLCASSLKAGLGSSYEQYFGPGTRLTVT.

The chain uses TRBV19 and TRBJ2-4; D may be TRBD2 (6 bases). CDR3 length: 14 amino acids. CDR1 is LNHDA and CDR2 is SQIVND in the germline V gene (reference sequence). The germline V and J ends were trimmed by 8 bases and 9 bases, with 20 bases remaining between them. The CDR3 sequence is CASGTLGGGSIQYF. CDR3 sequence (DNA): TGTGCCAGTGGGACTCTGGGGGGAGGAAGCATTCAGTACTTC.

As DNA, the CDR3 is TGTGCCAGCAGCCAAGATGGGCGGGACTCACCCCTCCACTTT. It encodes CASSQDGRDSPLHF. The rearrangement uses TRBV3-1 and TRBJ1-6; possible D gene TRBD1, 5 bases. V gave up 0 bases and J gave up 10 bases, with 10 bases separating them. The CDR3 runs 14 residues. Germline V gene lookup returns CDR1 LGHDT and CDR2 YNNKEL (reference sequence).

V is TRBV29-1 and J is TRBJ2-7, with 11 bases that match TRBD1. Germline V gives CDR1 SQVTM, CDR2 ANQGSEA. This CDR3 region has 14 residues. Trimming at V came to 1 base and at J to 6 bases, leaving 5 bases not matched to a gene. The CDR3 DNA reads TGCAGCGTTGAAGTAGGACAGGGGGCGGCCGAGCAGTACTTC. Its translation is CSVEVGQGAAEQYF.

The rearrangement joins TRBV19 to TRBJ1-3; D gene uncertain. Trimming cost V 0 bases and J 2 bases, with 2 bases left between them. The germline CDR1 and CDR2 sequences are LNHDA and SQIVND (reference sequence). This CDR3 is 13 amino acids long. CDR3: CASSIEAGNTIYF. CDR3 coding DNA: TGTGCCAGTAGTATAGAGGCTGGAAACACCATATATTTT.

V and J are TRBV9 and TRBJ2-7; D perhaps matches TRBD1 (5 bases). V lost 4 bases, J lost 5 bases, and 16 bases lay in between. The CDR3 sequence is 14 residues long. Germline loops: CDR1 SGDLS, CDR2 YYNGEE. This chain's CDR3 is CASSPGSGWNEQYF. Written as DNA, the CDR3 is TGTGCCAGCAGCCCAGGATCAGGGTGGAACGAGCAGTACTTC.

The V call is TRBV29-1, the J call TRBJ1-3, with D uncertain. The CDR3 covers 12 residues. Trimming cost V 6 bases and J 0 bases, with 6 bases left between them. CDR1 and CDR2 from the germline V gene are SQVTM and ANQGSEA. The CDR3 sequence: CSVGDSGNTIYF. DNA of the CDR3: TGCAGCGTCGGTGACTCTGGAAACACCATATATTTT.